This record concerns one T cell receptor beta chain sequence. RNA transcripts were the template for amplifying TCR beta CDR3 regions. Researchers ran a first-round RT-PCR on the TCR CDR3 using the HTBI primer set. TCRdb reprocessed the multiplex PCR reads with MiXCR, giving one entry per CDR3 protein. The sample comprises 550,000 to 700,000 distinct CDR3 sequences, about 45% of which are singletons, and under 20% rests with the top ten. Losses at the gene ends were 0 bases for V and 2 bases for J; bases not matched to a gene: 10. The CDR3 sequence is 17 residues long. The germline V gene has CDR1 SGHAT and CDR2 FQDESV (reference sequence). This sample is drawn from a study of T cells in Graves' hyperthyroidism and ophthalmopathy.

The clonotype was recovered from an adult woman with Graves' disease, either hyperthyroidism or ophthalmopathy (not recorded which). The sequencing sample was made of peripheral blood or thyroid tissue (not recorded which). The chain links TRBV11-1 to TRBJ2-7; 7 bases line up with TRBD2. CDR3 DNA: TGTGCCAGCAGCTTAGCGGCTAGCGGCCTTTTACCCTACGAGCAGTACTTC. Residues: CASSLAASGLLPYEQYF. The whole variable domain, remainder taken from reference TRBV11-1 and TRBJ2-7, is EAEVAQSPRYKITEKSQAVAFWCDPISGHATLYWYRQILGQGPELLVQFQDESVVDDSQLPKDRFSAERLKGVDSTLKIQPAELGDSAMYLCASSLAASGLLPYEQYFGPGTRLTVT.